This T cell receptor beta chain was recovered during a study of CD8 T cells in Susac syndrome. CDR1 is SGHVS, CDR2 FNYEAQ, per germline. After removal of 5 bases from V and 1 base from J, the junction contained 4 bases not matched to a gene. CDR3 length equals 15 residues. It was with random hexamers that 0.5 to 1 ug RNA was reverse transcribed. TCRdb re-called the immunoSEQ multiplex PCR reads with MiXCR, one entry per CDR3 protein. Among over 350,000 distinct CDR3 sequences listed, approximately 85% were seen once. The sequencing sample was made of CD8+ T cells from PBMCs. The clonotype comes from a human donor with multiple sclerosis. This chain connects TRBV7-6 to TRBJ2-7, with TRBD2 identical over 11 bases. The CDR3 sequence is CASSASGGPSYEQYF. CDR3 coding DNA: TGTGCCAGCAGCGCTAGCGGGGGGCCTTCCTACGAGCAGTACTTC.